The rows below give T cell receptor beta chains drawn from one sample of a study of technical replicates of blood from four donors. The data were produced by immunoSEQ multiplex PCR, yet TCRdb's version contains in-frame clones alone and is incomplete. Among 70,000 or so clones, about 90% were seen once, and the ten largest hold 0.42%. Sequences were obtained from T cells isolated from PBMCs. These receptor sequences come from a human donor in good health. The CDR3 runs from the conserved cysteine through the conserved F or W. Fields, in order: CDR3 protein, CDR3 DNA, J gene, D gene, clone size, V gene. The D gene is left open where the match is weak. A row's size may be missing; if present it is once, few, many or a size class.

cdr3_aa: CASSPRWYTQPQHF
cdr3_nt: TGTGCCAGCAGTCCCCGGTGGTATACTCAGCCCCAGCATTTT
j_call: TRBJ1-5
d_call: .
clone_size: .
v_call: TRBV28

cdr3_aa: CASRRQTGGTDTQYF
cdr3_nt: TGCGCCAGCAGGCGTCAGACGGGAGGCACAGATACGCAGTATTTT
j_call: TRBJ2-3
d_call: .
clone_size: .
v_call: TRBV5-1

cdr3_aa: CASSTGVTEAFF
cdr3_nt: TGCGCCAGCAGCACAGGGGTTACTGAAGCTTTCTTT
j_call: TRBJ1-1
d_call: TRBD1
clone_size: few
v_call: TRBV10-1

cdr3_aa: CASSQPLFSSYEQYF
cdr3_nt: TGCGCCAGCAGCCAACCATTATTTAGCTCCTACGAGCAGTACTTC
j_call: TRBJ2-7
d_call: .
clone_size: .
v_call: TRBV4-1

cdr3_aa: CATLVGTGALNTEAFF
cdr3_nt: TGTGCCACCCTAGTAGGGACAGGGGCCCTGAACACTGAAGCTTTCTTT
j_call: TRBJ1-1
d_call: TRBD1
clone_size: .
v_call: TRBV27

cdr3_aa: CATLRTGTNYGYTF
cdr3_nt: TGTGCCACCTTAAGGACAGGGACAAACTATGGCTACACCTTC
j_call: TRBJ1-2
d_call: TRBD1
clone_size: .
v_call: TRBV27

cdr3_aa: CASSFPLGTKKAEQYF
cdr3_nt: TGTGCCAGCAGCTTTCCCCTCGGGACAAAAAAGGCCGAGCAGTACTTC
j_call: TRBJ2-7
d_call: .
clone_size: .
v_call: TRBV7-9

cdr3_aa: CASRIGVMNTEAFF
cdr3_nt: TGTGCCAGCAGAATAGGGGTTATGAACACTGAAGCTTTCTTT
j_call: TRBJ1-1
d_call: .
clone_size: .
v_call: TRBV6-5

cdr3_aa: CASSLGDGNQETQYF
cdr3_nt: TGCGCCAGCAGCTTAGGAGACGGGAACCAAGAGACCCAGTACTTC
j_call: TRBJ2-5
d_call: .
clone_size: .
v_call: TRBV5-1

cdr3_aa: CASSQEIGTGVEKLFF
cdr3_nt: TGTGCCAGCAGCCAGGAGATTGGGACAGGGGTGGAAAAACTGTTTTTT
j_call: TRBJ1-4
d_call: TRBD1
clone_size: few
v_call: TRBV4-2

cdr3_aa: CASSDLDRDPFPNEKLFF
cdr3_nt: TGTGCCAGCAGCGACCTAGACAGGGACCCCTTTCCTAATGAAAAACTGTTTTTT
j_call: TRBJ1-4
d_call: TRBD1
clone_size: .
v_call: TRBV28

cdr3_aa: CASSLVGHLNTEAFF
cdr3_nt: TGTGCCAGCAGCTTAGTGGGGCACTTGAACACTGAAGCTTTCTTT
j_call: TRBJ1-1
d_call: .
clone_size: .
v_call: TRBV7-2

cdr3_aa: CASSLITSAGKLFF
cdr3_nt: TGTGCCAGCAGCTTAATCACCTCAGCGGGAAAACTGTTTTTT
j_call: TRBJ1-4
d_call: .
clone_size: once
v_call: TRBV7-9

cdr3_aa: CASSPRGAGELFF
cdr3_nt: TGCGCCAGCAGCCCCAGGGGTGCCGGGGAGCTGTTTTTT
j_call: TRBJ2-2
d_call: .
clone_size: .
v_call: TRBV5-1

cdr3_aa: CASSLAPNTEAFF
cdr3_nt: TGCGCCAGCAGCTTAGCTCCTAACACTGAAGCTTTCTTT
j_call: TRBJ1-1
d_call: .
clone_size: .
v_call: TRBV5-1

cdr3_aa: CASSLPVSGTGDPYEQYF
cdr3_nt: TGTGCCAGCAGTTTGCCCGTCTCTGGGACAGGGGACCCCTACGAGCAGTACTTC
j_call: TRBJ2-7
d_call: TRBD1
clone_size: once
v_call: TRBV28

cdr3_aa: CASSQGDSETTDTQYF
cdr3_nt: TGCGCCAGCAGCCAAGGGGACTCCGAAACCACAGATACGCAGTATTTT
j_call: TRBJ2-3
d_call: .
clone_size: .
v_call: TRBV4-1

cdr3_aa: CASSFDIGLAGTGELFF
cdr3_nt: TGTGCCAGCAGCTTTGACATAGGACTAGCGGGTACCGGGGAGCTGTTTTTT
j_call: TRBJ2-2
d_call: TRBD2
clone_size: .
v_call: TRBV7-2

cdr3_aa: CASSWSRDRVETQYF
cdr3_nt: TGTGCCAGCAGTTGGTCCCGGGACAGGGTAGAGACCCAGTACTTC
j_call: TRBJ2-5
d_call: TRBD1
clone_size: .
v_call: TRBV6-1

cdr3_aa: CASSPTQETQYF
cdr3_nt: TGTGCCAGCAGCCCAACTCAAGAGACCCAGTACTTC
j_call: TRBJ2-5
d_call: .
clone_size: .
v_call: TRBV7-2

cdr3_aa: CAWSREYEQYF
cdr3_nt: TGTGCCTGGAGTAGGGAGTACGAGCAGTACTTC
j_call: TRBJ2-7
d_call: .
clone_size: .
v_call: TRBV30

cdr3_aa: CASSQGLAVTDTQYF
cdr3_nt: TGTGCCAGCTCCCAAGGACTAGCAGTGACAGATACGCAGTATTTT
j_call: TRBJ2-3
d_call: TRBD2
clone_size: .
v_call: TRBV18

cdr3_aa: CSGTSGQRFYEQYF
cdr3_nt: TGCAGCGGAACCTCGGGACAAAGGTTCTACGAGCAGTACTTC
j_call: TRBJ2-7
d_call: .
clone_size: .
v_call: TRBV29-1

cdr3_aa: CASSLLADSGALNEQFF
cdr3_nt: TGTGCCAGCAGCTTATTAGCGGATAGCGGAGCCCTAAATGAGCAGTTCTTC
j_call: TRBJ2-1
d_call: .
clone_size: .
v_call: TRBV7-6

cdr3_aa: CASSLAGNQPQHF
cdr3_nt: TGTGCCAGCAGCTTAGCAGGGAATCAGCCCCAGCATTTT
j_call: TRBJ1-5
d_call: .
clone_size: .
v_call: TRBV11-3

cdr3_aa: CASSSGIIPYNEQFF
cdr3_nt: TGTGCCAGCAGTAGCGGGATTATCCCCTACAATGAGCAGTTCTTC
j_call: TRBJ2-1
d_call: TRBD2
clone_size: .
v_call: TRBV6-1

cdr3_aa: CASSIGDSIYNEQFF
cdr3_nt: TGTGCCAGCAGTATCGGGGACAGCATTTACAATGAGCAGTTCTTC
j_call: TRBJ2-1
d_call: TRBD1
clone_size: .
v_call: TRBV6-5

cdr3_aa: CASSLGPGGGETQYF
cdr3_nt: TGTGCCAGCAGCTTAGGCCCGGGAGGTGGGGAGACCCAGTACTTC
j_call: TRBJ2-5
d_call: TRBD2
clone_size: .
v_call: TRBV13

cdr3_aa: CSALPEAFF
cdr3_nt: TGCAGTGCTCTCCCGGAAGCTTTCTTT
j_call: TRBJ1-1
d_call: .
clone_size: .
v_call: TRBV20-1

cdr3_aa: CASSQDNTAGSGNTIYF
cdr3_nt: TGTGCCAGCAGCCAAGATAACACAGCAGGCTCTGGAAACACCATATATTTT
j_call: TRBJ1-3
d_call: .
clone_size: .
v_call: TRBV4-2

cdr3_aa: CASSIDRGQGYTF
cdr3_nt: TGTGCCAGCAGTATAGACAGGGGGCAAGGCTACACCTTC
j_call: TRBJ1-2
d_call: TRBD1
clone_size: .
v_call: TRBV6-5

cdr3_aa: CSARYDTQYF
cdr3_nt: TGCAGTGCCCGCTATGATACGCAGTATTTT
j_call: TRBJ2-3
d_call: .
clone_size: .
v_call: TRBV20-1

cdr3_aa: CASSPLAGNSYEQYF
cdr3_nt: TGCGCCAGCAGCCCGTTAGCGGGAAATTCCTACGAGCAGTACTTC
j_call: TRBJ2-7
d_call: TRBD2
clone_size: few
v_call: TRBV4-1

cdr3_aa: CASRSGQGAPEAFF
cdr3_nt: TGTGCCAGTAGGTCGGGACAGGGGGCCCCTGAAGCTTTCTTT
j_call: TRBJ1-1
d_call: TRBD1
clone_size: few
v_call: TRBV19

cdr3_aa: CASSLWDSQREKLFF
cdr3_nt: TGTGCCAGCTCACTATGGGACAGCCAACGGGAAAAACTGTTTTTT
j_call: TRBJ1-4
d_call: TRBD1
clone_size: .
v_call: TRBV18

cdr3_aa: CASSVRTGTYNEQFF
cdr3_nt: TGTGCCAGCAGTGTGCGGACAGGGACCTACAATGAGCAGTTCTTC
j_call: TRBJ2-1
d_call: TRBD1
clone_size: .
v_call: TRBV2

cdr3_aa: CASSSPGTAGNTIYF
cdr3_nt: TGTGCCAGCAGCTCTCCAGGGACAGCCGGAAACACCATATATTTT
j_call: TRBJ1-3
d_call: TRBD1
clone_size: once
v_call: TRBV7-8

cdr3_aa: CASSRDRTDQPQHF
cdr3_nt: TGTGCCAGCAGCCGGGACAGGACCGATCAGCCCCAGCATTTT
j_call: TRBJ1-5
d_call: TRBD1
clone_size: .
v_call: TRBV6-5

cdr3_aa: CASSQQLGQGTYEQYF
cdr3_nt: TGCGCCAGCAGCCAGCAATTAGGACAGGGGACCTACGAGCAGTACTTC
j_call: TRBJ2-7
d_call: TRBD1
clone_size: .
v_call: TRBV4-3

cdr3_aa: CASSLGGQGSVEQYF
cdr3_nt: TGCGCCAGCAGCTTGGGGGGACAGGGCTCTGTTGAGCAGTACTTC
j_call: TRBJ2-7
d_call: TRBD1
clone_size: .
v_call: TRBV5-1

cdr3_aa: CASSDSSRGRLLGYTF
cdr3_nt: TGTGCCAGCAGTGACTCATCAAGGGGCAGACTCCTCGGCTACACCTTC
j_call: TRBJ1-2
d_call: .
clone_size: once
v_call: TRBV6-4

cdr3_aa: CASRDTQGLSSYNEQFF
cdr3_nt: TGCGCCAGCAGGGATACACAGGGATTAAGCTCCTACAATGAGCAGTTCTTC
j_call: TRBJ2-1
d_call: .
clone_size: once
v_call: TRBV5-1

cdr3_aa: CASSEALPTDEKLFF
cdr3_nt: TGTGCCAGCAGTGAAGCGCTTCCCACGGATGAAAAACTGTTTTTT
j_call: TRBJ1-4
d_call: .
clone_size: .
v_call: TRBV2

cdr3_aa: CASSRQGLGGNTIYF
cdr3_nt: TGTGCCAGCTCCCGACAGGGTTTGGGTGGAAACACCATATATTTT
j_call: TRBJ1-3
d_call: TRBD1
clone_size: .
v_call: TRBV6-5

cdr3_aa: CASSWGLAGGVDTQYF
cdr3_nt: TGTGCCAGCAGTTGGGGACTAGCGGGAGGAGTAGATACGCAGTATTTT
j_call: TRBJ2-3
d_call: TRBD2
clone_size: .
v_call: TRBV13

cdr3_aa: CASSATTSGRGDTQYF
cdr3_nt: TGTGCCAGCAGCGCCACGACTAGCGGGAGGGGAGATACGCAGTATTTT
j_call: TRBJ2-3
d_call: TRBD2
clone_size: .
v_call: TRBV27

cdr3_aa: CASSNGVAKDEQYF
cdr3_nt: TGTGCCAGCAGCAATGGAGTGGCCAAGGACGAGCAGTACTTC
j_call: TRBJ2-7
d_call: .
clone_size: .
v_call: TRBV4-2

cdr3_aa: CASSQGGPSGVSYNEQFF
cdr3_nt: TGTGCCAGCAGCCAAGGTGGGCCTAGCGGCGTCTCCTACAATGAGCAGTTCTTC
j_call: TRBJ2-1
d_call: TRBD2
clone_size: .
v_call: TRBV14

cdr3_aa: CASSFSGSYNEQFF
cdr3_nt: TGTGCCAGCAGCTTTTCGGGTTCCTACAATGAGCAGTTCTTC
j_call: TRBJ2-1
d_call: .
clone_size: .
v_call: TRBV5-4

cdr3_aa: CASSSQGLAGVVTGELFF
cdr3_nt: TGCGCCAGCAGCTCACAGGGACTAGCGGGAGTAGTCACCGGGGAGCTGTTTTTT
j_call: TRBJ2-2
d_call: TRBD2
clone_size: .
v_call: TRBV5-1